This TCR beta chain was documented in a study of human T cells and chemical hapten exposure. Study observations and caveats: With DPC sensitization, TCRs exceeding 1 in 1000 frequency showed no change. In comparison with controls, expanded TCRs gave rise to a significantly larger number of large CDR3 similarity clusters. The study found that PT1 expanded TCR counts correlated positively with patch test score.

In the original workflow: Sequenced samples showed a median of around 93,000 TCRs each, with counts running from about 20,000 to 690,000. TCRdb re-called the RACE reads with MiXCR, one entry per CDR3 protein. It is TCRdb's table, rather than the study itself, that gives the V and J calls and clone size. The sample records roughly 92,000 distinct CDR3 sequences, 10% to 12% being singletons. This clonotype was seen many times. Its antigen is unknown. The CDR3 length is 14 residues. Germline loops: CDR1 ENHRY, CDR2 SYGVKD. Unmatched junction bases numbered 4, after V lost 4 bases and J lost 4 bases. Indicated time point: patch test 2, 6 weeks after DPC sensitization. Noted treatment: therapeutic diphenylcyclopropenone sensitization with weekly scalp DPC.

This TCR derives from a woman aged 40 to 55 with alopecia areata. Some clones in this sample may be carry-over from other donors' samples. This sample comprised whole blood, obtained in connection with sensitization to the hapten diphenylcyclopropenone (DPC). The chain links TRBV10-3 to TRBJ1-1, with 9 bases matching TRBD1. CDR3 region: CAISGDRAVTEAFF. Here the CDR3 DNA reads TGTGCCATCAGTGGGGACAGGGCGGTCACTGAAGCTTTCTTT.